These T cell receptor beta chains were read from a single sample in a study of cytotoxic CD8 clonotypes in ibrutinib-treated CLL. TCRdb keeps only in-frame clones here, not all; method: immunoSEQ multiplex PCR. The sample lists just over 35,000 clones; over 55% were seen once. Sample: PBMCs, taken at disease progression, from a patient treated with ibrutinib. The receptors derive from a human donor with chronic lymphocytic leukemia. The CDR3 runs from the conserved cysteine through the conserved F or W. The D gene is left open where the match is weak. Only part of the rows carry a size: once, few, many, or a class if the clone is expanded.

.,.,TRBV11-2,TRBJ2-7,TGTGCCAGCAGCTCCTCCGGAAATCGGCGGGAGCAGTACTTC,CASSSSGNRREQYF
.,.,TRBV5-1,TRBJ1-1,TGCGCCAGCACCTTGGCCGGTGGGGACACTGAAGCTTTCTTT,CASTLAGGDTEAFF
.,TRBD1,TRBV6-5,TRBJ2-2,TGTGCCAGCAGTTACGGGCAGGGGGAGACCGGGGAGCTGTTTTTT,CASSYGQGETGELFF
.,.,TRBV6-1,TRBJ2-7,TGTGCCAGCAGTCCTTCGGGAAACGAGCCCTACGAGCAGTACTTC,CASSPSGNEPYEQYF
.,.,TRBV5-4,TRBJ2-7,TGTGCCAGCAGCCCGCCGGGCCTGGGTGGCGAGCAGTACTTC,CASSPPGLGGEQYF
few,TRBD1,TRBV6-6,TRBJ1-6,TGTGCCAGCAGCCTACAGGGGCGGAATTCACCCCTCCACTTT,CASSLQGRNSPLHF
.,.,TRBV4-1,TRBJ1-2,TGCGCCAGCAGCCAAGGAACCGGGTCTACCTATGGCTACACCTTC,CASSQGTGSTYGYTF
few,.,TRBV2,TRBJ2-7,TGTGCCAGCGGGTCCGACCTCTACGAGCAGTACTTC,CASGSDLYEQYF
.,TRBD1,TRBV10-3,TRBJ1-2,TGTGCCATCAGTGCATTGAAAGGACAGGAGGACTATGGCTACACCTTC,CAISALKGQEDYGYTF
.,.,TRBV5-8,TRBJ1-5,TGTGCCAGCAGCCCTGTAGGGGTTGGCAATCAGCCCCAGCATTTT,CASSPVGVGNQPQHF
.,.,TRBV6-1,TRBJ1-5,TGTGCCAGCAGTGTAGCAGGGTGGAATCAGCCCCAGCATTTT,CASSVAGWNQPQHF
.,.,TRBV10-1,TRBJ2-7,TGCGCCAGCAGTGGAGGTTGGACCAACACGAACGAGCAGTACTTC,CASSGGWTNTNEQYF
.,.,TRBV11-2,TRBJ2-7,TGTGCCAGCAGCCCCTCCGGCTACGAGCAGTACTTC,CASSPSGYEQYF
large,.,TRBV10-2,TRBJ2-1,TGCGCCAGCAGTGAGGGGCTTGGGGGCACGGATGAGCAGTTCTTC,CASSEGLGGTDEQFF
.,.,TRBV5-4,TRBJ1-6,TGTGCCAGCAGCCCGGGCCGGGCCCGAAGGGATTCACCCCTCCACTTT,CASSPGRARRDSPLHF
few,TRBD1,TRBV4-1,TRBJ1-5,TGCGCCAGCAGCCAAGGACAGGGTTCCTATCAGCCCCAGCATTTT,CASSQGQGSYQPQHF
.,.,TRBV5-1,TRBJ1-1,TGCGCCAGCAGCTTGGACCTGGGGGTCACTGAAGCTTTCTTT,CASSLDLGVTEAFF
.,.,TRBV4-2,TRBJ1-1,TGTGCCAGCAGCCAAGCCGGGCCGGGGACTGAAGCTTTCTTT,CASSQAGPGTEAFF
.,TRBD1,TRBV7-2,TRBJ1-5,TGTGCCAGCGAGCAGGGGGGGGCGAGCCAGCCCCAGCATTTT,CASEQGGASQPQHF
.,TRBD2,TRBV6-5,TRBJ2-5,TGTGCCAGCACTGGACTAGCGGGCACCGAGACCCAGTACTTC,CASTGLAGTETQYF
.,.,TRBV7-9,TRBJ2-7,TGTGCCAGCAGCTTAGTCGGGGGGGCGACAGGGGACCCCTACGAGCAGTACTTC,CASSLVGGATGDPYEQYF
few,TRBD1,TRBV6-6,TRBJ1-6,TGTGCCAGCGGGGACAGGGGTCCCTATAATTCACCCCTCCACTTT,CASGDRGPYNSPLHF
once,.,TRBV25-1,TRBJ2-2,TGTGCCAGCAGATCGACAGGTCCGAACACCGGGGAGCTGTTTTTT,CASRSTGPNTGELFF